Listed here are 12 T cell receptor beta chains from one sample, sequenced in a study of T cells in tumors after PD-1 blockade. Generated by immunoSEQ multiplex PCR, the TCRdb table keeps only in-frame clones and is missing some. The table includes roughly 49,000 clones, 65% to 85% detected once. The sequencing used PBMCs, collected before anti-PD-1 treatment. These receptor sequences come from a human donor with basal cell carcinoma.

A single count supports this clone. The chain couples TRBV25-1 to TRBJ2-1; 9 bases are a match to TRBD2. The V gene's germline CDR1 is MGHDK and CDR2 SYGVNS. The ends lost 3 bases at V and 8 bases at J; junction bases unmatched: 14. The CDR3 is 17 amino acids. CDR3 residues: CASSDTSVAGGLHEQFF. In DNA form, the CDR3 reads TGTGCCAGCAGTGACACCAGTGTGGCGGGGGGGCTCCATGAGCAGTTCTTC.

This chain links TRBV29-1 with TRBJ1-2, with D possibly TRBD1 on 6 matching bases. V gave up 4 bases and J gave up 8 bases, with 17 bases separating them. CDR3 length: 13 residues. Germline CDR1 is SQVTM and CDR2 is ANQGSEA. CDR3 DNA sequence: TGCAGCGTTGGATACAAACAGGGTGGCGGCTACACCTTC. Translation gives CSVGYKQGGGYTF. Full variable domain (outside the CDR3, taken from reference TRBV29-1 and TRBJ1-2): SAVISQKPSRDICQRGTSLTIQCQVDSQVTMMFWYRQQPGQSLTLIATANQGSEATYESGFVIDKFPISRPNLTFSTLTVSNMSPEDSSIYLCSVGYKQGGGYTFGSGTRLTVV.

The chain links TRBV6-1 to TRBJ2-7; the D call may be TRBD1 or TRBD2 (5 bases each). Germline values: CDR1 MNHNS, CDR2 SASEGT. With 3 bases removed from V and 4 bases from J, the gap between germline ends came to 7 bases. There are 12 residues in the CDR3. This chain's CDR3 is CASSEGEYEQYF. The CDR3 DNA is TGTGCCAGCAGTGAGGGGGAGTACGAGCAGTACTTC.

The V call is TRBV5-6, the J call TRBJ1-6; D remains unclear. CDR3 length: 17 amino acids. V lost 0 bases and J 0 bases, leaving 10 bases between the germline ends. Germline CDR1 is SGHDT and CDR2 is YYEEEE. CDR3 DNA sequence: TGTGCCAGCAGCTTGGACAATGGAGACTCCTATAATTCACCCCTCCACTTT. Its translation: CASSLDNGDSYNSPLHF. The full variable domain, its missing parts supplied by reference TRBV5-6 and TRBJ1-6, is DAGVTQSPTHLIKTRGQQVTLRCSPKSGHDTVSWYQQALGQGPQFIFQYYEEEERQRGNFPDRFSGHQFPNYSSELNVNALLLGDSALYLCASSLDNGDSYNSPLHFGNGTRLTVT.

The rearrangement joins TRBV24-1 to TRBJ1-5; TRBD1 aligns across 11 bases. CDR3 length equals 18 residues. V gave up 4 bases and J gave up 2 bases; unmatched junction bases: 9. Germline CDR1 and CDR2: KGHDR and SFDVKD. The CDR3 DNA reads TGTGCCACCAGTGACCCGGGACAGGGGGTTATCGGCAATCAGCCCCAGCATTTT. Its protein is CATSDPGQGVIGNQPQHF.

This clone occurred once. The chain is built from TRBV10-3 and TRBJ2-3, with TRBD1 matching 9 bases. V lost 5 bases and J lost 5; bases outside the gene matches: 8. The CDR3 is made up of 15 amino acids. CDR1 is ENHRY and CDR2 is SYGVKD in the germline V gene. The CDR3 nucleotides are TGTGCCATCAGTCCGGGACAGGGTTTTGGAGATACGCAGTATTTT. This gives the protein CAISPGQGFGDTQYF.

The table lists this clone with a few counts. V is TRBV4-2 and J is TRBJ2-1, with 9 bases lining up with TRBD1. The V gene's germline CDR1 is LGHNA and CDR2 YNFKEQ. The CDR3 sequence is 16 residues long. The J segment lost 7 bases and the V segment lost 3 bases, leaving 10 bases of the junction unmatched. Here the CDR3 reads CASSQKRTGAVNEQFF. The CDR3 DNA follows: TGTGCCAGCAGCCAGAAGAGGACAGGGGCTGTTAATGAGCAGTTCTTC.

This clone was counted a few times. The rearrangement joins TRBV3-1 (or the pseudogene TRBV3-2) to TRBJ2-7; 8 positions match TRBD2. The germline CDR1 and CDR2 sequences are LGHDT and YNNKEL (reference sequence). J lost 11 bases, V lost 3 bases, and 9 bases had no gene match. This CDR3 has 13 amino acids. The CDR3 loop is CASSHSAGGGEYF. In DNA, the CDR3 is TGTGCCAGCAGCCATTCGGCGGGGGGTGGGGAGTACTTC.

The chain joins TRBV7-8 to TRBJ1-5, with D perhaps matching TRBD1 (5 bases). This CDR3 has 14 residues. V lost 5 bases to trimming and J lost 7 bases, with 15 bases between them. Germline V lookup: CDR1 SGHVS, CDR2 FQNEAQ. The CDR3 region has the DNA TGTGCCAGCAGCCGAGACAGTCCCGAGCAGCCCCAGCATTTT. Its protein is CASSRDSPEQPQHF.

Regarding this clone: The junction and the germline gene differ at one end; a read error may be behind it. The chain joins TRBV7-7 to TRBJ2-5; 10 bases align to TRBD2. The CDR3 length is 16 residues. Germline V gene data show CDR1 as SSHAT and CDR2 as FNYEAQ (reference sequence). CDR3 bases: TGTGCTAGCAGCTCGACAGCGGGGGGGCGTTGGGAGACCCAGTACTTC. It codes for CASSSTAGGRWETQYF.

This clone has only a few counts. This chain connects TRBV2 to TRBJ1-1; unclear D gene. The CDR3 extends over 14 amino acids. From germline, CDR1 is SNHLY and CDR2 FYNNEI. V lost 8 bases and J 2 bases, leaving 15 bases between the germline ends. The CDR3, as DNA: TGTGCCAGCCTGCCTAAGGGCAGAAACACTGAAGCTTTCTTT. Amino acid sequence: CASLPKGRNTEAFF.

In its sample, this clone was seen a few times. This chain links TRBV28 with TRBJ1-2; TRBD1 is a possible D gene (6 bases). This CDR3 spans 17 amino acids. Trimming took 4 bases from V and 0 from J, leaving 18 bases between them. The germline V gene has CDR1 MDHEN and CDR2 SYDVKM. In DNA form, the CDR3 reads TGTGCCAGCAGTTCCCCCCTGGGGGGACAAGCTAACTATGGCTACACCTTC. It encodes CASSSPLGGQANYGYTF.